Presented here are 11 T cell receptor beta chains from one specimen sequenced in a study of blood T cells in healthy people across ages. PCR was performed a second time for about 7 to 12 cycles using a sample-barcoded 5' primer and a J-beta primer mix. TCRdb re-called the 5' RACE reads with MiXCR, one entry per CDR3 protein. The sample shows some 1.4 million distinct CDR3 sequences, 42% of them seen only once. The specimen sequenced was blood. These receptors were collected from a woman under 30 in good health.

The chain uses TRBV12-3 or TRBV12-4 and TRBJ1-4; 7 nucleotides align to TRBD1. With 6 bases clipped from V and 5 bases from J, the junction kept 6 bases outside the gene matches. The CDR3 spans 14 residues. The CDR3 sequence: CASRLRQGNEKLFF. The CDR3, as DNA: TGTGCCAGCAGGTTACGACAGGGAAATGAAAAACTGTTTTTT.

The chain has TRBV20-1 and TRBJ2-1, with unresolved D. The CDR3 spans 16 residues. The germline V gene has CDR1 DFQATT and CDR2 SNEGSKA (reference sequence). The V gene lost 0 bases and the J gene lost 0 bases, with 12 bases spanning the gap. This CDR3 is CSARDPDPSSYNEQFF. The CDR3 coding sequence is TGCAGTGCTAGAGATCCGGACCCGAGCTCCTACAATGAGCAGTTCTTC.

The genes are TRBV30 and TRBJ2-7, with D possibly TRBD1 on 7 matching bases. The germline V gene has CDR1 GTSNPN and CDR2 SVGIG (reference sequence). Trimming pared 5 bases from V and 7 bases from J, leaving 12 bases between. This CDR3 is built from 11 residues. The CDR3 nucleotides read TGTGCCTGGGCGACAGGGAGGGAGCAGTACTTC. Translation gives CAWATGREQYF.

This clonotype appeared a single time. CDR3 protein: CASGSEDRNYGYTF. CDR3 coding DNA: TGTGCCAGCGGGTCCGAGGACAGAAACTATGGCTACACCTTC. The J gene is TRBJ1-2, the V gene TRBV28; D is perhaps TRBD1 (6 bases). Germline CDR1 MDHEN, CDR2 SYDVKM. V lost 8 bases, J lost 2 bases, and 15 bases lay in between. The CDR3 consists of 14 residues.

The chain has TRBV29-1 and TRBJ2-1; D gene uncertain. Trimming pared 4 bases from V and 3 bases from J, leaving 10 bases between. Germline loops: CDR1 SQVTM, CDR2 ANQGSEA. There are 13 residues in the CDR3. This CDR3 is CSVGWGNYNEQFF. CDR3 coding DNA: TGCAGCGTTGGGTGGGGAAACTACAATGAGCAGTTCTTC.

This clonotype was picked up many times. The chain carries TRBV9 and TRBJ1-2; D possibly corresponds to TRBD1 (5 bases). Germline loops: CDR1 SGDLS, CDR2 YYNGEE. The CDR3 contains 17 residues. The V gene lost 1 base and the J gene lost 4 bases, with 20 bases spanning the gap. The CDR3 protein is CASSVSPGGSNGYGYTF. The CDR3 bases are TGTGCCAGCAGCGTAAGCCCTGGGGGATCGAATGGCTATGGCTACACCTTC.

In its sample, this clonotype was seen a few times. As DNA, the CDR3 is TGTGCCATCAGTTCGGACAGCATAGTCTCCTACGAGCAGTACTTC. This sequence encodes CAISSDSIVSYEQYF. The chain is built from TRBV10-3 and TRBJ2-7, with D tentatively TRBD1 (6 bases). Trimming removed 5 bases from V and 0 bases from J, with 14 bases in between. The CDR3 has 15 amino acids. CDR1 ENHRY and CDR2 SYGVKD come from the germline V gene.

The chain has TRBV5-1 and TRBJ2-5; perhaps TRBD1 as D (6 bases). The V and J ends lost 4 bases and 3 bases respectively, with 25 bases between them. This CDR3 comprises 18 residues. Germline V gives CDR1 SGHRS, CDR2 YFSETQ. CDR3 nucleotides: TGCGCCAGCAGCCCCTGGACAGCGAACCTCTTGGGGGAAGAGACCCAGTACTTC. This codes for CASSPWTANLLGEETQYF.

This clonotype was found a few times. The rearrangement uses TRBV4-1 and TRBJ2-3; D gene ambiguous. The CDR3 length is 14 residues. From germline, CDR1 is MGHRA and CDR2 YSYEKL. The V end lost 7 bases, the J end lost 0 bases, and 11 bases lay between the germline ends. CDR3 in amino acids: CASTPGPSTDTQYF. As DNA, the CDR3 is TGCGCCAGCACCCCGGGCCCCAGCACAGATACGCAGTATTTT.

The CDR3, as DNA: TGTGCCAGCAGCCAGGCCGGGACACCTTATAGCTACACCTTC. Its protein product is CASSQAGTPYSYTF. This rearrangement joins TRBV4-2 to TRBJ1-2; a possible D gene is TRBD1 (6 bases). Deletions cut 3 bases from V and 9 bases from J, with 17 bases between. The CDR3 contains 14 residues. Germline CDR1 is LGHNA and CDR2 is YNFKEQ.

The sample holds a few counts of this clonotype. The chain uses TRBV29-1 and TRBJ2-5; the D gene is possibly TRBD1 (7 bases). Trimming took off 5 bases at V and 5 bases at J, with 12 bases between the two ends. This CDR3 contains 12 residues. CDR1 is SQVTM, CDR2 ANQGSEA, per germline. Written as DNA, the CDR3 is TGCAGCGTTCAGGGGGGTGCGGAGACCCAGTACTTC. Translation: CSVQGGAETQYF.